This T cell receptor beta chain was sequenced in a study of CD8 T cells in Susac syndrome. Study in general: Susac syndrome patients were untreated, on corticosteroids with some adding intravenous immunoglobulin, or on intravenous immunoglobulin only. Overall study results and limits: The CD4+ T cell repertoires in Susac syndrome were not clonally expanded.

An input of roughly 0.5 to 1 ug of RNA was subjected to reverse transcription using random hexamers. From the immunoSEQ multiplex PCR reads, TCRdb called clonotypes with MiXCR, one entry per CDR3 protein. Here the sample spans about 210,000 distinct CDR3 sequences, 85% to 95% being singletons. TEMRA cells were FACS-enriched, with CD8+ and CD4+ T cells isolated negatively. Details on this clonotype: Its antigen is as yet unknown.

The TCR originated in a human donor with Susac syndrome. Sequencing was performed on CD4+ T cells from PBMCs.

CDR3 in DNA: TGTGCCAGCAGTCGCGGGGGCAGCACAGATACGCAGTATTTT. Residues: CASSRGGSTDTQYF. The chain uses TRBV28 and TRBJ2-3; D is possibly TRBD2 (7 bases). This CDR3 region has 14 residues. Trimming removed 5 bases at V and 0 bases at J, with 9 bases between. In germline, CDR1 is MDHEN, CDR2 SYDVKM.